This TCR beta chain stems from a study of blood T cell repertoires in COVID-19. For the study at large: Acute and convalescent COVID-19 specimens originated in the United States, Italy and Spain.

Sequencing was performed with immunoSEQ multiplex PCR; in TCRdb, only in-frame clones are kept and a portion is missing. The sample consists of 150,000 to 200,000 clones, roughly four fifths of them appearing once. CDR1 and CDR2 from the germline V gene are SGHAT and FQNNGV. V was clipped by 5 bases and J by 10 bases; unmatched bases: 10. The CDR3 consists of 14 residues. This clone was found once. The rearrangement uses TRBV11-2 and TRBJ1-1; TRBD1 agrees at 10 bases. The TCR originated in a woman older than 75 with acute or convalescent COVID-19. The sequencing input was peripheral blood. Here the CDR3 reads CASSHRDRGIGAFF. CDR3 nucleotide sequence: TGTGCCAGCAGCCACCGGGACAGGGGAATTGGAGCTTTCTTT.